The 5 T cell receptor beta chains listed next were all sequenced from one sample in a study of blood T cells in healthy people across ages. The second PCR ran about 6 to 12 cycles with a sample-barcoded 5' primer and J-beta primers. TCRdb reprocessed the 5' RACE reads with MiXCR, giving one entry per CDR3 protein. The table has 780,000 or so distinct CDR3 sequences, roughly three fifths seen once; the top ten hold around 24%. Sequenced: blood. Every receptor here comes from a man aged 35-49 years in good health.

CDR3 sequence (DNA): TGTGCCAGCAGCCTTTACGATGTGTGGAACGACAATGAGCAGTTCTTC. Translation: CASSLYDVWNDNEQFF. The chain is built from TRBV7-2 and TRBJ2-1; unclear D gene. The CDR3 covers 16 residues. Trimming removed 5 bases at V and 5 bases at J, with 19 bases between. CDR1 and CDR2 from the germline V gene are SGHTA and FQGNSA. The variable domain in full, completed from reference TRBV7-2 and TRBJ2-1, reads GAGVSQSPSNKVTEKGKDVELRCDPISGHTALYWYRQSLGQGLEFLIYFQGNSAPDKSGLPSDRFSAERTGGSVSTLTIQRTQQEDSAVYLCASSLYDVWNDNEQFFGPGTRLTVL.

The rearrangement links TRBV7-2 to TRBJ2-1; D is unclear. Between the trimmed V and J ends, which lost 2 bases and 5 bases, there was a span of 13 bases. This CDR3 region has 15 residues. Germline CDR1 SGHTA, CDR2 FQGNSA. CDR3: CASSLLLVTNNEQFF. CDR3 in DNA: TGTGCCAGCAGCTTATTGCTAGTAACAAACAATGAGCAGTTCTTC.

The chain is built from TRBV9 and TRBJ2-1; D not resolved. The CDR3 runs to 18 residues. V gave up 0 bases and J gave up 4 bases, with 20 bases separating them. The germline gives CDR1 SGDLS, CDR2 YYNGEE. The DNA for the CDR3 is TGTGCCAGCAGCGTAGGTTTAGGCGGCAGAAAACCTTACAATGAGCAGTTCTTC. This codes for CASSVGLGGRKPYNEQFF.

This chain uses TRBV2 with TRBJ2-3, with D hard to call. The CDR3 runs to 15 residues. The ends were cut back, 4 bases at V and 3 bases at J, with 14 bases in the middle. Per the germline V gene, CDR1 is SNHLY and CDR2 is FYNNEI. This CDR3 is CASSVQAPGTDTQYF. CDR3 sequence (DNA): TGTGCCAGCAGTGTCCAGGCCCCAGGAACAGATACGCAGTATTTT.

The chain joins TRBV20-1 to TRBJ2-1; D is unresolved. CDR3 length equals 13 residues. V lost 6 bases, J lost 6 bases, and 15 bases lay in between. Germline V CDR1 and CDR2: DFQATT, SNEGSKA (reference sequence). The CDR3 protein is CSAGYDVLNEQFF. In DNA, the CDR3 is TGCAGTGCCGGCTACGACGTACTCAATGAGCAGTTCTTC.